This is a list of T cell receptor beta chains from one sample in a study of blood T cell repertoires in COVID-19. Measured with immunoSEQ multiplex PCR; TCRdb has only the in-frame clones, and not every one. The table has around 380,000 clones, approximately 89% seen once. Sequenced material: PBMCs or T cells enriched from blood (not recorded which). These receptors were obtained from a man in his thirties or forties who had recovered from COVID-19. CDR3s include the opening cysteine and the closing phenylalanine or tryptophan. D genes are given only for firm matches.

>14|TRBV11-2|NA
CASSRGTIGEKLFF
>13|TRBV30|NA
CAWSSQVNTEAFF
>17|TRBV18|NA
CASSPGLTEATNEKLFF
>15|TRBV2|TRBD1
CASIPRGTGGYGYTF
>15|TRBV10-2|NA
CASSSGGYSNQPQHF
>13|TRBV30|TRBD1
CAWSRTGNTEAFF
>13|TRBV6-2/TRBV6-3|TRBD1
CASSFDRGNGYTF
>14|TRBV10-3|TRBD2
CAIKPSGGTDTQYF
>13|TRBV7-2|TRBD1
CASSPGTGDTQYF
>14|TRBV27|NA
CASRRTSSNEKLFF
>15|TRBV7-6|TRBD2
CASSSGTSGYNEQFF
>16|TRBV18|NA
CASSPRRGAGSYEQYF
>18|TRBV13|TRBD2
CASSPRGTSGGVVDTQYF
>19|TRBV4-1|NA
CASSQEPLRLEGTTDTQYF
>13|TRBV14|NA
CASSQDPRAEAFF
>14|TRBV7-9|TRBD1
CASSPGQGNEKLFF
>15|TRBV6-2/TRBV6-3|NA
CASNPQGPGDTEAFF
>15|TRBV9|NA
CASSVTAADTDTQYF
>13|TRBV30|NA
CAVTGPGGNTIYF
>16|TRBV7-8|NA
CASSSEQWISGNTIYF
>14|TRBV7-2|NA
CASSLAGGVDTQYF
>13|TRBV6-5|NA
CASRVGADSPLHF
>14|TRBV19|TRBD1
CASSEQGAGEKLFF